This T cell receptor (beta chain) was profiled in a study of cytomegalovirus exposure and HLA in healthy donors (dated by TCRdb to 2016 to 2017). Looking at the study overall: An earlier analysis of roughly 630 of the donors reported approximately 300 Gb of sequence data and 120 million or so unique TCR beta sequences from 190 million or so T cells. Every discovery cohort repertoire had been produced on one sequencing platform. Along with the approximately 600-subject first cohort, a separate validation cohort of over 90 different subjects was used. An earlier analysis of several hundred of the donors applied high-throughput TCR beta sequencing to assess whether each TCR beta V gene segment acted as functional or pseudogenic. Both class I and class II loci were covered by HLA typing, at four-digit resolution. To study patterns of TCR occurrence, a later analysis re-analyzed previously published TCR beta repertoires from hundreds of donors and added high-resolution HLA genotyping. High-throughput TCR immunosequencing, statistical association of individual TCRs with disease status, and machine learning were combined to predict cytomegalovirus infection status. On average, roughly 200,000 unique TCR beta nucleotide sequences were sequenced per donor among several hundred genotyped donors of the cohort, with roughly 18% of those sequences being non-productive. An early release covering around 630 HLA-typed donors comprised roughly 300 gigabases of sequencing data and 85 million or so unique TCR sequences. Using immunosequencing, the study profiled T cell repertoires from 500 to 800 subjects and related those repertoires to cytomegalovirus serostatus. A handful of DR-DQ haplotypes were treated as single units for association and clustering because of strong linkage in the cohort. Rather than using new phenotypic data, the later analysis identified candidate immune exposures from TCR beta sequences and from how often those sequences occurred across donors. A later genetic analysis used genome-wide SNP genotypes for about 55% of the 666 donors, treating that subset as a discovery cohort. The number of typed donors differed by locus: roughly 629-640 for A, B, C, DRB1 and DQB1; approximately 530 for DQA1; 606 for DPA1; and around 470 for DPB1. The study aimed to test whether signatures of past pathogen exposure could be identified by cataloging public T cell receptors. Of the roughly 400 genotyped donors, about 80% fell in the genetic ancestry cluster associated with self-reported Caucasian donors. Alongside the repertoire data, information on donor age, sex, ethnicity and CMV serostatus was compiled. The full study reports these points: Most TCR sequences were observed very rarely across donors, whereas some public TCRs were present in many individuals. According to the authors, the approach could potentially be generalized to other disease states and immunological phenotypes. Strong co-occurrence of HLA alleles, especially DR and DQ, made assigning TCR associations to individual alleles difficult. A further reported finding was that TCR beta sequences accurately predicted the HLA-A and HLA-B alleles for most subjects in the first cohort. In this cohort, only TCR beta chains were sequenced, and detectable features were limited by the absence of alpha or paired-chain data. A few of the identified cytomegalovirus-associated TCR beta chains were confirmed in vitro to be specific for cytomegalovirus antigens. In the study, around 150 TCR beta chains were listed as associated with cytomegalovirus. Over 15 rarely observed V segments, including chromosome 9 orphons, were excluded from the earlier analysis of approximately 500 of the donors because counts were too low. Most CMV-associated TCR beta chains appeared to be HLA-restricted in a later analysis, and the HLA associations seemed to be driven largely by CMV exposure. An association between a missense DCLRE1C variant and V-gene and J-gene trimming of TCR beta chains was found in a later genetic analysis and replicated in an independent cohort. Several of the top co-occurrence clusters appeared to be linked to parvovirus B19, influenza, CMV and Epstein-Barr virus, according to a later analysis. The 87-base-pair reads could not distinguish some IMGT-functional V segments, including TRBV6-2 and TRBV6-3, so those segments were excluded. Roughly uniform sequencing depth across donors was assumed in presence/absence analyses, although this assumption may not hold. A later analysis found that TCR association rates varied across HLA loci, with DRB1 alleles showing the most associated TCRs and HLA-C alleles the fewest. Cytomegalovirus status was reported to be diagnosed by the classifier with high specificity and sensitivity in both the original and validation cohorts. The sequencing pipeline was judged likely to have produced a cluster of highly shared sequence variants as a technical artifact. In an earlier analysis of roughly 500 of the donors, most TCR beta V segments appeared in productive rearrangements about 87% or about 30% of the time, broadly matching IMGT annotations. In a later analysis, HLA-associated TCR beta chains were found to be more clonally expanded and to have lower generation probabilities than equally common non-associated chains. Compared with the roughly 600-donor mean, donors in an Asian-associated ancestry cluster had fewer N-insertions in productive TCRs, according to a later genetic analysis. Immune exposure information for the cohort was limited to CMV serostatus. Linkage disequilibrium might explain the correlated functional status among segregating V segments, but an unknown experimental factor could not be excluded. Specific HLA alleles were associated with around 18,000 TCR beta sequences at a false discovery rate of 0.05 in a later analysis. Because some donors lacked HLA typing at each locus, the association tests relied only on the typed subset.

The cohort consisted of 650 to 700 healthy bone marrow donors. At the time of sampling, every cohort member was nominally healthy, though immune exposures that went unrecorded were likely present. The donor was CMV seropositive and was included in the group of 290 or so seropositive cohort members. Every donor gave a peripheral blood sample, and the peripheral blood mononuclear cells from that sample were used for TCR beta sequencing. Genomic DNA was extracted from the blood cell samples with the Qiagen DNeasy Blood Extraction Kit. This clone was detected a few times. Its antigen target is currently unknown. It has no much larger one-base neighbor in the sample; base qualities were not kept. The library was made by the immunoSEQ multiplex PCR assay. For the multiplex PCR, a mixture combining 60 forward primers for TCR Vbeta segments and 13 reverse primers for TCR Jbeta segments was used. The CDR3 region of rearranged TCR beta genes was amplified from genomic DNA by a multiplex PCR assay. The Illumina HiSeq System was used to sequence the amplified TCR beta libraries as 87-base-pair reads. Turning to the authors' computational methods: Across the 500 to 850 repertoires, a later analysis counted around 80 million unique TCR beta chains, some 11 million of which were shared by at least two donors. Raw reads were error-corrected and collapsed into unique sequences with a nearest-neighbor algorithm that merged closely related sequences to remove PCR and sequencing errors. V, D and J gene segments were assigned by aligning CDR3 sequences to IMGT reference sequences. For a sequence to be retained, a match of at least six nucleotides was required to both a V gene segment and a J gene segment. Rearrangements were classified as productive when the CDR3 lacked stop codons and remained in frame with V and J, and all other rearrangements were classified as non-productive. CDR3 was defined according to IMGT convention as the region running from the second conserved V-encoded cysteine to the conserved J-encoded phenylalanine. In an earlier analysis of roughly 610 of the donors, sequences lacking an unambiguous match to a single V gene segment were excluded. An earlier analysis of a few hundred of the donors classified V segments as functional when productive rearrangements were above 56.7% and as segregating when the standard deviation between donors was above 5%. A statistical classification framework was developed to diagnose cytomegalovirus status using the catalog of TCR beta chain sequences. A later analysis assigned V and J genes by comparing TCR nucleotide sequences with IMGT/GENE-DB human TR gene sequences. Using the TCRdist pipeline, a later analysis assigned CDR3 sequences along with most-parsimonious VDJ recombination scenarios. In a later analysis, each TCR beta chain was defined by its CDR3 amino acid sequence together with its V-gene family, and reads lacking a unique V-gene family were excluded. As a way to deal with suspected cross-contamination and a sequencing artifact, a later analysis dropped nearly 600 nucleotide sequences that were highly shared and had low generation probability. In a later analysis, a clonal expansion index was calculated for each public chain from normalized within-repertoire ranks of inferred template counts. In a later analysis, generation probabilities were computed using a VDJ recombination model fitted to out-of-frame rearrangements, and the results were checked against IGoR. Hypergeometric tests were used in a later analysis to score TCR-TCR, TCR-HLA and TCR-CMV co-occurrence, with a repertoire-size bias correction applied to the TCR pairs. A later analysis estimated false discovery rates by permuting HLA or CMV assignments 20 times. In a later analysis, co-occurring TCRs were grouped using DBSCAN, and TCRdist sequence similarity was added for clustering within HLA-allele-positive subsets. Repertoires with fewer than 30,000 or more than 120,000 public chains, plus five repertoires with anomalous nucleotide sharing, were excluded from co-occurrence clustering. TCRdb's version of the immuneACCESS table is confined to in-frame rearrangements and falls short of the full clone set. An unresolved V gene accounts for under half of the shortfall where checked; the remainder is of unknown origin. V and J calls and clone size follow that table, whereas D and trimming were derived from the DNA. The sample yields roughly 180,000 clones; 65% to 85% were counted once. About 4.3% of the sample belongs to the ten largest clones.

V ends up 6 bases short and J 4 bases short, with an unmatched junction base count of 6. The cysteine opens and the phenylalanine closes a CDR3 of 14 amino acids. Only the CDR3 portion is preserved as DNA: 42 bases, with reading frame beginning at the first base. The germline V gene (reference sequence) yields MNHEY for CDR1 and SMNVEV for CDR2. The chain employs TRBV27 and TRBJ1-2; TRBD1 matches 9 bases in the middle. This clonotype was obtained from a woman between 50 and 59 years old in good health and CMV-seropositive. Material: PBMCs. The CDR3 reads CASRRTGEAYGYTF. The DNA sequence is TGTGCCAGCAGGCGGACAGGGGAGGCCTATGGCTACACCTTC.